The next 29 T cell receptor beta chains were all read from a single sample in a study of identical twins. TCRdb re-called the 5' RACE reads with MiXCR, one entry per CDR3 protein. The sample records about 240,000 distinct CDR3 sequences, approximately 11% being singletons. The same specimen was also included in a second study, on yellow fever vaccine responses in identical twins.

The sample was memory (CD45RO+) T cells sorted from blood. The receptors shown here come from a woman aged 18-30 years in good health.

There are a few counts of this clonotype. DNA of the CDR3: TGTGCCAGCAGAAGAAACCTTTGGACTAGCGGGACCACTCCGTACTTC. Protein sequence: CASRRNLWTSGTTPYF. The V gene is TRBV2, the J gene TRBJ2-5, with TRBD2 matching 12 bases. Germline-derived CDR1 and CDR2 are SNHLY and FYNNEI. The CDR3 spans 16 residues. The ends lost 6 bases at V and 13 bases at J; junction bases unmatched: 18.

This clonotype was observed a handful of times. The chain employs TRBV10-3 and TRBJ1-6, with a weak D call TRBD1 (5 bases). This CDR3 has 16 amino acids. Trimming left V 4 bases short and J 8 bases short, with 18 bases between. Germline V gene sequence: CDR1 ENHRY, CDR2 SYGVKD. CDR3 bases: TGTGCCATCAGTGTGGGGGGTCCAGGGACCGATTCACCCCTCCACTTT. Protein product: CAISVGGPGTDSPLHF.

V and J are TRBV27 and TRBJ2-4; D not certain. CDR3 size: 12 residues. The germline V and J ends were trimmed by 6 bases and 9 bases, with 12 bases remaining between them. The V gene's germline CDR1 is MNHEY and CDR2 SMNVEV (reference sequence). The DNA for the CDR3 is TGTGCCAGCAGGTCAGAAAATAGCATTCAGTACTTC. Translated, it gives CASRSENSIQYF.

This sequence joins TRBV6-1 and TRBJ2-1; 7 bases match TRBD1. The trim removed 7 bases at V and 7 bases at J, leaving 7 bases unmatched. The CDR3 runs to 13 residues. Looked up from germline, CDR1 is MNHNS and CDR2 is SASEGT. The CDR3 DNA is TGTGCCAGCAACCCGACAGGGTTTAATGAGCAGTTCTTC. Its protein is CASNPTGFNEQFF.

CDR3 bases: TGTGCCAGCAGTGAAGGGGCGCAGACGTATGGCTACACCTTC. It codes for CASSEGAQTYGYTF. This chain uses TRBV6-1 with TRBJ1-2; D not certain. The CDR3 consists of 14 residues. V was shortened by 1 base and J by 5 bases, with 11 bases between the two germline ends. The germline V gene has CDR1 MNHNS and CDR2 SASEGT.

This clonotype was counted at least ten times. In DNA form, the CDR3 reads TGTGCCAGCAGGACCGGGGGCGAGCGGACAGATACGCAGTATTTT. Protein: CASRTGGERTDTQYF. The chain carries TRBV12-3 or TRBV12-4 and TRBJ2-3; D is possibly TRBD1 or TRBD2 (6 bases each). This CDR3 comprises 15 residues. Trimming shortened V by 6 bases and J by 3 bases, and 16 bases separated the two germline ends.

The chain is built from TRBV7-9 and TRBJ2-3, with D possibly TRBD1 on 6 matching bases. V gave up 4 bases and J gave up 14 bases, with 22 bases separating them. This CDR3 region has 14 residues. Germline V gene lookup returns CDR1 SEHNR and CDR2 FQNEAQ (reference sequence). The CDR3 loop is CASSSQGPTGRGYF. The CDR3 DNA reads as TGTGCCAGCAGCTCACAGGGACCCACTGGCCGGGGGTATTTT.

This clonotype was counted only a few times. The rearrangement joins TRBV12-3 or TRBV12-4 to TRBJ2-2; 10 bases align to TRBD2. With 7 bases clipped from V and 4 bases from J, the junction kept 3 bases outside the gene matches. CDR3 length: 14 residues. Here the CDR3 reads CASIQRGGTGELFF. CDR3 coding DNA: TGTGCCAGCATCCAGCGGGGGGGCACCGGGGAGCTGTTTTTT.

This clonotype appeared many times. This chain uses TRBV5-1 with TRBJ2-3; unclear D gene. This CDR3 is built from 14 residues. The V end lost 0 bases, the J end lost 2 bases, and 7 bases lay between the germline ends. Germline lookup yields CDR1 SGHRS and CDR2 YFSETQ. In DNA form, the CDR3 reads TGCGCCAGCAGCTTGGGTGAGATCACAGATACGCAGTATTTT. Its protein is CASSLGEITDTQYF.

This clonotype was seen a handful of times. CDR3 DNA sequence: TGTGCCAGCAGCTTAGTACGCTCTAGCACAGATACGCAGTATTTT. Protein: CASSLVRSSTDTQYF. The chain has TRBV11-2 and TRBJ2-3; D gene ambiguous. The CDR3 contains 15 residues. Germline lookup yields CDR1 SGHAT and CDR2 FQNNGV. The V end lost 1 base, the J end lost 0 bases, and 8 bases lay between the germline ends.

The chain is built from TRBV27 and TRBJ2-7; the match to TRBD1 covers 10 bases. The CDR3 is 13 residues long. J lost 9 bases, V lost 8 bases, and 10 bases had no gene match. CDR1 and CDR2 (germline): MNHEY, SMNVEV (reference sequence). CDR3 in amino acids: CASGDRGQGGQYF. The CDR3 DNA is TGTGCCAGCGGCGACAGGGGGCAAGGAGGGCAGTACTTC.

This clonotype was seen ten or more times. The V and J genes are TRBV5-1 and TRBJ2-1, with D tentatively TRBD1 (5 bases). The CDR3 has 19 amino acids. Germline V gives CDR1 SGHRS, CDR2 YFSETQ. Trimming pared 2 bases from V and 0 bases from J, leaving 21 bases between. This CDR3 reads CASSFGSPTASNSYNEQFF. CDR3 in DNA: TGCGCCAGCAGCTTTGGGTCCCCGACAGCCTCAAACTCCTACAATGAGCAGTTCTTC.

This clonotype was detected many times. The chain combines TRBV18 with TRBJ1-5; weak D call: TRBD1 (5 bases). The germline V gene encodes CDR1 KGHSH and CDR2 LQKENI. The V gene lost 3 bases and the J gene lost 4 bases, with 13 bases spanning the gap. The CDR3 is 15 residues long. CDR3 in amino acids: CASSPSPGQNQPQHF. The CDR3 coding sequence is TGTGCCAGCTCACCCTCTCCAGGGCAGAATCAGCCCCAGCATTTT.

This clonotype was recorded at least ten times. This chain uses TRBV3-1 with TRBJ2-2; D not resolved. Germline lookup yields CDR1 LGHDT and CDR2 YNNKEL (reference sequence). The CDR3 is 14 amino acids. Trimming stripped 3 bases from V and 2 bases from J, with 7 bases between. CDR3 bases: TGTGCCAGCAGCCATCAAACTAACACCGGGGAGCTGTTTTTT. Protein: CASSHQTNTGELFF.

The CDR3 protein is CASSAQRDSYEQYF. The CDR3 nucleotides are TGTGCCAGCAGCGCTCAGAGGGACTCCTACGAGCAGTACTTC. The chain links TRBV7-2 to TRBJ2-7; weak D call: TRBD2 (5 bases). The CDR3 is 14 residues long. V was cut by 5 bases and J by 0 bases, with 11 bases left in between. Germline V CDR1 and CDR2: SGHTA, FQGNSA.

This clonotype came up a few times. This rearrangement joins TRBV9 to TRBJ2-3; 7 bases fit TRBD1. The ends lost 3 bases at V and 1 base at J; junction bases unmatched: 5. There are 15 residues in the CDR3. The germline V gene has CDR1 SGDLS and CDR2 YYNGEE. This CDR3 reads CASSGTTGRTDTQYF. For the CDR3, the DNA is TGTGCCAGCAGCGGGACGACAGGGCGCACAGATACGCAGTATTTT.

This clonotype has just a few counts. This chain links TRBV3-1 with TRBJ1-2, with D possibly TRBD1 on 5 matching bases. CDR1 and CDR2 from the germline V gene are LGHDT and YNNKEL (reference sequence). V was trimmed by 5 bases and J by 8 bases, leaving 12 bases between them. This CDR3 is 12 amino acids long. In DNA form, the CDR3 reads TGTGCCAGCAGCACGCAGGGTGGCGGCTACACCTTC. This gives the protein CASSTQGGGYTF.

The chain carries TRBV28 and TRBJ2-7, with D possibly called TRBD1 or TRBD2 (5 bases each). From germline, CDR1 is MDHEN and CDR2 SYDVKM. The CDR3 is 14 amino acids. V lost 3 bases and J 0 bases, leaving 9 bases between the germline ends. This CDR3 is CASSLMGRSYEQYF. The DNA for the CDR3 is TGTGCCAGCAGTTTGATGGGACGCTCCTACGAGCAGTACTTC.

This chain links TRBV20-1 with TRBJ2-7; D is unclear. The CDR3 consists of 12 residues. In germline, CDR1 is DFQATT, CDR2 SNEGSKA (reference sequence). Trimming left V 4 bases short and J 3 bases short, with 10 bases between. CDR3 residues: CSAKSDYYEQYF. Here the CDR3 DNA reads TGCAGTGCTAAGTCGGATTACTACGAGCAGTACTTC.

This clonotype was seen repeatedly, ten times or more. The rearrangement uses TRBV10-3 and TRBJ2-3, with D possibly matching TRBD2 (5 bases). There are 16 residues in the CDR3. Trimming left V 3 bases short and J 2 bases short, with 15 bases between. Germline V CDR1 and CDR2: ENHRY, SYGVKD. CDR3 in DNA: TGTGCCATCAGTGAAGGAGGAATAGCGAACACAGATACGCAGTATTTT. Translation gives CAISEGGIANTDTQYF.

This clonotype was seen ten or more times. The V and J genes are TRBV12-3 or TRBV12-4 and TRBJ2-3; D unclear. The ends were cut back, 6 bases at V and 0 bases at J, with 7 bases in the middle. CDR3 length equals 13 residues. The chain's CDR3 is CASRHSSTDTQYF. In DNA form, the CDR3 reads TGTGCCAGCAGGCACAGTAGCACAGATACGCAGTATTTT.

This chain uses TRBV7-2 with TRBJ2-3, with TRBD2 matching 8 bases. Trimming removed 5 bases from V and 5 bases from J; junction bases left unmatched: 12. Germline CDR1 SGHTA, CDR2 FQGNSA. This CDR3 has 16 amino acids. The CDR3 here is CASSLPRGSGKDTQYF. The CDR3 DNA reads as TGTGCCAGCAGCCTCCCCAGGGGTAGCGGGAAAGATACGCAGTATTTT. The whole variable domain, remainder taken from reference TRBV7-2 and TRBJ2-3, is GAGVSQSPSNKVTEKGKDVELRCDPISGHTALYWYRQSLGQGLEFLIYFQGNSAPDKSGLPSDRFSAERTGGSVSTLTIQRTQQEDSAVYLCASSLPRGSGKDTQYFGPGTRLTVL.

This clonotype was seen more than once but under ten times. The rearrangement links TRBV29-1 to TRBJ2-6; perhaps TRBD1 as D (6 bases). The CDR3 sequence is 16 residues long. The V gene's germline CDR1 is SQVTM and CDR2 ANQGSEA. The germline V and J ends were trimmed by 5 bases and 1 base, with 15 bases remaining between them. This CDR3 reads CSVLRQATSGANVLTF. CDR3 in DNA: TGCAGCGTTCTACGACAGGCCACTTCTGGGGCCAACGTCCTGACTTTC.

This clonotype has a count of ten or more. The chain is built from TRBV5-1 and TRBJ2-1; D is possibly TRBD2 (7 bases). The CDR3 runs 16 residues. Germline V gives CDR1 SGHRS, CDR2 YFSETQ. V gave up 2 bases and J gave up 8 bases, with 20 bases separating them. The chain's CDR3 is CASSFNPGGPLDEQFF. The CDR3 DNA reads as TGCGCCAGCAGCTTTAATCCCGGGGGGCCGTTGGATGAGCAGTTCTTC. The full variable domain, completed using reference TRBV5-1 and TRBJ2-1, is KAGVTQTPRYLIKTRGQQVTLSCSPISGHRSVSWYQQTPGQGLQFLFEYFSETQRNKGNFPGRFSGRQFSNSRSEMNVSTLELGDSALYLCASSFNPGGPLDEQFFGPGTRLTVL.

V is TRBV11-1 and J is TRBJ2-6; a possible D gene is TRBD1 (6 bases). V shed 5 bases and J shed 0 bases, with 14 bases lying between them. CDR1 is SGHAT and CDR2 is FQDESV in the germline V gene (reference sequence). The CDR3 contains 17 residues. CDR3 nucleotides: TGTGCCAGCAGCCTGACAGGCTCAAGCTCTGGGGCCAACGTCCTGACTTTC. It yields the protein CASSLTGSSSGANVLTF. Supplemented by reference TRBV11-1 and TRBJ2-6, the full variable domain reads EAEVAQSPRYKITEKSQAVAFWCDPISGHATLYWYRQILGQGPELLVQFQDESVVDDSQLPKDRFSAERLKGVDSTLKIQPAELGDSAMYLCASSLTGSSSGANVLTFGAGSRLTVL.

This clonotype was observed many times. The V and J genes are TRBV5-1 and TRBJ1-1; 8 bases are shared with TRBD1. This CDR3 comprises 14 residues. V gave up 3 bases and J gave up 2 bases; unmatched junction bases: 3. From germline, CDR1 is SGHRS and CDR2 YFSETQ. In DNA form, the CDR3 reads TGCGCCAGCAGCTCACAGGGGGTTAACACTGAAGCTTTCTTT. This gives the protein CASSSQGVNTEAFF.

The table lists this clonotype with a few counts. The rearrangement links TRBV7-3 to TRBJ2-3; 10 bases fit TRBD2. V lost 5 bases and J lost 4; bases outside the gene matches: 6. The CDR3 spans 15 residues. Looked up from germline, CDR1 is SGHTA and CDR2 is FQGTGA. The CDR3 DNA reads as TGTGCCAGCAGCGCCCTAGCGGGGGCAGCAGATACGCAGTATTTT. It is translated as CASSALAGAADTQYF. The full variable domain, its missing parts supplied by reference TRBV7-3 and TRBJ2-3, is GAGVSQTPSNKVTEKGKYVELRCDPISGHTALYWYRQSLGQGPEFLIYFQGTGAADDSGLPNDRFFAVRPEGSVSTLKIQRTERGDSAVYLCASSALAGAADTQYFGPGTRLTVL.

There are a few counts of this clonotype. V gene TRBV5-6 combines with J gene TRBJ2-5, with D perhaps matching TRBD2 (5 bases). Trimming stripped 0 bases from V and 5 bases from J, with 11 bases between. Germline loops: CDR1 SGHDT, CDR2 YYEEEE. CDR3 length: 14 amino acids. This chain's CDR3 is CASSLDRGSETQYF. The CDR3, as DNA: TGTGCCAGCAGCTTGGACCGGGGTAGCGAGACCCAGTACTTC.

In this sample, this clonotype turned up a few times. This sequence joins TRBV4-3 and TRBJ2-7; perhaps TRBD1 as D (6 bases). This CDR3 is built from 14 residues. V was shortened by 4 bases and J by 2 bases, with 12 bases between the two germline ends. CDR1 LGHNA and CDR2 YSLEER come from the germline V gene. CDR3 residues: CASSRDRNPYEQYF. The CDR3 nucleotides read TGCGCCAGCAGCCGAGACAGGAACCCCTACGAGCAGTACTTC.